This passage covers 18 T cell receptor beta chains from one sample sequenced in a study of T cells in Graves' hyperthyroidism and ophthalmopathy (dated by TCRdb to between 2018 and 2020). The library was prepared using multiplex PCR. The run used an Illumina HiSeq 2000. The TCR beta CDR3 regions were amplified from RNA transcripts. A first-round RT-PCR of the TCR CDR3 used the HTBI primer set with the Qiagen OneStep RT-PCR kit. The public reads were reanalyzed by TCRdb: fastp trimming at Q25, MiXCR alignment, in-frame beta chains only. A single entry per CDR3 protein holds the most common genes and DNA from its merged rows. The sample table records approximately 300,000 distinct CDR3 sequences; approximately 17% of these occur just once. The ten largest make up approximately 35% of the sample. Sequences were obtained from blood. These receptors all stem from a young man with Graves' hyperthyroidism.

J is TRBJ1-1 and V is TRBV5-1; D not resolved. CDR3 length equals 14 residues. Trimming took off 0 bases at V and 10 bases at J, with 16 bases between the two ends. Germline CDR1 and CDR2: SGHRS and YFSETQ. The CDR3 loop reads CASSLELATTVAFF. The CDR3 DNA follows: TGCGCCAGCAGCTTGGAATTGGCAACGACGGTAGCTTTCTTT. Supplemented by reference TRBV5-1 and TRBJ1-1, the full variable domain reads KAGVTQTPRYLIKTRGQQVTLSCSPISGHRSVSWYQQTPGQGLQFLFEYFSETQRNKGNFPGRFSGRQFSNSRSEMNVSTLELGDSALYLCASSLELATTVAFFGQGTRLTVV.

In its sample, this clonotype was seen a few times. The chain joins TRBV7-2 to TRBJ2-7, with D tentatively TRBD1 or TRBD2 (5 bases each). The CDR3 consists of 15 residues. V was cut by 4 bases and J by 3 bases, with 16 bases left in between. Germline CDR1 is SGHTA and CDR2 is FQGNSA. The CDR3 region has the DNA TGTGCCAGCAGCTACACCGGGACGGACTGCTACGAGCAGTACTTC. Protein product: CASSYTGTDCYEQYF. The entire variable domain, with the rest obtained from reference TRBV7-2 and TRBJ2-7, is as follows: GAGVSQSPSNKVTEKGKDVELRCDPISGHTALYWYRQSLGQGLEFLIYFQGNSAPDKSGLPSDRFSAERTGGSVSTLTIQRTQQEDSAVYLCASSYTGTDCYEQYFGPGTRLTVT.

The gene calls are TRBV4-1 and TRBJ1-1; D ambiguous. The CDR3 loop spans 13 amino acids. Trimming removed 0 bases from V and 8 bases from J, with 10 bases in between. Germline CDR1 MGHRA, CDR2 YSYEKL. CDR3 residues: CASSQDFLVEAFF. The CDR3, as DNA: TGCGCCAGCAGCCAAGATTTTTTGGTGGAAGCTTTCTTT.

The table lists this clonotype with a few counts. J is TRBJ2-4 and V is TRBV30; the D gene is possibly TRBD1 (7 bases). The V gene's germline CDR1 is GTSNPN and CDR2 SVGIG (reference sequence). The length of the CDR3 is 15 residues. Between the trimmed V and J ends, which lost 0 bases and 12 bases, there was a span of 21 bases. The CDR3 bases are TGTGCCTGGAGTGTTCCGGGGGCAGGGGGATCTGGTCAGTACTTC. Residues: CAWSVPGAGGSGQYF.

This clonotype was detected only a few times. This chain uses TRBV20-1 with TRBJ2-1, with 10 bases fitting TRBD2. V lost 5 bases, J lost 6 bases, and 7 bases stayed unmatched. The CDR3 totals 14 residues. Per the germline V gene, CDR1 is DFQATT and CDR2 is SNEGSKA (reference sequence). CDR3 sequence reads: CSALGSSGGNEQFF. The CDR3 bases are TGCAGTGCTCTAGGGTCTAGCGGGGGCAATGAGCAGTTCTTC.

This clonotype was counted at least ten times. This chain links TRBV2 with TRBJ2-1, with 9 nucleotides matching TRBD1. This CDR3 region has 19 residues. Germline-derived CDR1 and CDR2 are SNHLY and FYNNEI. The J segment lost 7 bases and the V segment lost 5 bases, leaving 21 bases of the junction unmatched. CDR3 DNA: TGTGCCAGCAGTCTCGGACAGGGGAGGTTCGTGAACGGGTGGAATGAGCAGTTCTTC. This gives the protein CASSLGQGRFVNGWNEQFF. Filled out from reference TRBV2 and TRBJ2-1, the complete variable domain reads EPEVTQTPSHQVTQMGQEVILRCVPISNHLYFYWYRQILGQKVEFLVSFYNNEISEKSEIFDDQFSVERPDGSNFTLKIRSTKLEDSAMYFCASSLGQGRFVNGWNEQFFGPGTRLTVL.

In this sample, this clonotype turned up a few times. The rearrangement joins TRBV5-1 to TRBJ2-6; no definite D call. In germline, CDR1 is SGHRS, CDR2 YFSETQ. The germline V and J ends were trimmed by 5 bases and 0 bases, with 9 bases remaining between them. This CDR3 spans 15 amino acids. The CDR3, as DNA: TGCGCCAGCAGTTCCACATCCTCTGGGGCCAACGTCCTGACTTTC. Its translation: CASSSTSSGANVLTF.

This clonotype was observed many times. The V gene is TRBV27, the J gene TRBJ2-5, with TRBD2 matching over 7 bases. The CDR3 has 13 amino acids. Germline values: CDR1 MNHEY, CDR2 SMNVEV (reference sequence). V dropped 6 bases and J dropped 1; count of bases not matched to a gene: 2. The CDR3 reads CASRGGSQETQYF. The DNA of the CDR3 is TGTGCCAGCAGGGGCGGGAGCCAAGAGACCCAGTACTTC.

The chain uses TRBV20-1 and TRBJ2-7, with D maybe TRBD2 (6 bases). The length of the CDR3 is 16 residues. Per the germline V gene, CDR1 is DFQATT and CDR2 is SNEGSKA (reference sequence). The germline V and J ends were trimmed by 3 bases and 1 base, with 19 bases remaining between them. CDR3 region: CSARGIRGSLSYEQYF. The CDR3 nucleotides are TGCAGTGCTAGGGGGATACGGGGGAGCCTTTCCTACGAGCAGTACTTC.

At least ten counts were recorded for this clonotype. The chain links TRBV3-1 to TRBJ2-3; D remains ambiguous. The CDR3 extends over 14 amino acids. Trimming removed 3 bases from V and 1 base from J, with 8 bases in between. Looked up from germline, CDR1 is LGHDT and CDR2 is YNNKEL (reference sequence). As DNA, the CDR3 is TGTGCCAGCAGCCACCTGGACCGCACAGATACGCAGTATTTT. It is translated as CASSHLDRTDTQYF.

Ten or more counts support this clonotype. V usage is TRBV5-4 and J usage is TRBJ2-7, with 8 bases aligning to TRBD1. The CDR3 extends over 15 amino acids. The germline CDR1 and CDR2 sequences are SGHNT and YYREEE (reference sequence). Trimming removed 4 bases from V and 6 bases from J; junction bases left unmatched: 12. The CDR3 reads CASSLPGQGFREQYF. The CDR3 DNA follows: TGTGCCAGCAGCCTACCAGGACAGGGTTTTCGCGAGCAGTACTTC.

In its sample, this clonotype was seen many times. The chain has TRBV6-1 and TRBJ1-6, with D perhaps TRBD1 (5 bases). Trimming removed 7 bases at V and 6 bases at J, with 16 bases between. In germline, CDR1 is MNHNS, CDR2 SASEGT. The CDR3 contains 15 residues. The CDR3 DNA reads as TGTGCCAGCACCCCGGGGCAGATACCTAATTCACCCCTCCACTTT. As protein: CASTPGQIPNSPLHF.

In its sample, this clonotype was seen many times. The chain recombines TRBV11-2 with TRBJ2-1, with D tentatively TRBD1 (6 bases). The germline V gene encodes CDR1 SGHAT and CDR2 FQNNGV. This CDR3 contains 12 residues. Deletions cut 4 bases from V and 8 bases from J, with 9 bases between. DNA for the CDR3: TGTGCCAGCAGCTACACAGGGCATGAGCAGTTCTTC. Its protein is CASSYTGHEQFF.

The CDR3 DNA follows: TGTGCCAGCAGCTTAGAACAGGGCCTTTACACCGGGGAGCTGTTTTTT. Residues: CASSLEQGLYTGELFF. The chain carries TRBV7-9 and TRBJ2-2, with TRBD1 as a possible D gene (6 bases). Germline loops: CDR1 SEHNR, CDR2 FQNEAQ (reference sequence). Trimming cost V 1 base and J 3 bases, with 12 bases left between them. This CDR3 contains 16 residues. The full variable domain, in which reference TRBV7-9 and TRBJ2-2 provide the parts outside the CDR3, is DTGVSQNPRHKITKRGQNVTFRCDPISEHNRLYWYRQTLGQGPEFLTYFQNEAQLEKSRLLSDRFSAERPKGSFSTLEIQRTEQGDSAMYLCASSLEQGLYTGELFFGEGSRLTVL.

This clonotype has more than one count but fewer than ten. This chain joins TRBV28 and TRBJ2-1; 7 nucleotides match TRBD2. This CDR3 has 13 amino acids. Per germline, CDR1 MDHEN and CDR2 SYDVKM. The J segment lost 10 bases and the V segment lost 5 bases, leaving 8 bases of the junction unmatched. The DNA of the CDR3 is TGTGCCAGCAGTCCGGTGGGGGGGGGGGAGCAGTTCTTC. Translated: CASSPVGGGEQFF. Full variable domain (remainder filled in from reference TRBV28 and TRBJ2-1): DVKVTQSSRYLVKRTGEKVFLECVQDMDHENMFWYRQDPGLGLRLIYFSYDVKMKEKGDIPEGYSVSREKKERFSLILESASTNQTSMYLCASSPVGGGEQFFGPGTRLTVL.

This clonotype was seen repeatedly, ten times or more. The rearrangement joins TRBV11-2 to TRBJ1-2; TRBD1 might be the D (5 bases). Per germline, CDR1 SGHAT and CDR2 FQNNGV. CDR3 length: 16 residues. V lost 5 bases and J 8 bases, leaving 24 bases between the germline ends. CDR3 in amino acids: CASSLLRIQERRGYTF. CDR3 nucleotide sequence: TGTGCCAGCAGCCTGCTCCGAATACAGGAGAGGAGGGGCTACACCTTC. Full variable domain (rest looked up from reference TRBV11-2 and TRBJ1-2): EAGVAQSPRYKIIEKRQSVAFWCNPISGHATLYWYQQILGQGPKLLIQFQNNGVVDDSQLPKDRFSAERLKGVDSTLKIQPAKLEDSAVYLCASSLLRIQERRGYTFGSGTRLTVV.

This clonotype occurred once. This may stem from a read error, because a much larger clone lies one nucleotide away. The V and J genes are TRBV27 and TRBJ2-1; tentatively, D is TRBD2 (6 bases). Germline-derived CDR1 and CDR2 are MNHEY and SMNVEV (reference sequence). V lost 11 bases and J 7 bases, leaving 18 bases between the germline ends. This CDR3 has 13 residues. The CDR3 spells CAGSFGTLNEQFF. The DNA for the CDR3 is TGTGCCGGCTCATTCGGGACTCTTAATGAGCAGTTCTTC.

This clonotype was found many times. The chain is built from TRBV11-1 and TRBJ2-7; tentatively, D is TRBD1 or TRBD2 (5 bases each). Trimming removed 6 bases from V and 3 bases from J, with 15 bases in between. This CDR3 region has 14 residues. Germline CDR1 is SGHAT and CDR2 is FQDESV (reference sequence). The CDR3 spells CASRSGTEDYEQYF. As DNA, the CDR3 is TGTGCCAGCAGGTCCGGGACGGAGGACTACGAGCAGTACTTC.